Below, 6 T cell receptor beta chains from the same sample are listed, as sequenced in a study of T-cell reconstitution after alpha-beta-depleted transplantation in children (dated by TCRdb to the mid-2010s). The treatment or condition label here, explained by the study, means: allogeneic hematopoietic cell transplantation with graft depleted of TCRalphabeta T cells and CD19 B cells. Receptors were amplified or captured by PCR. Sequencing took place on an Illumina HiSeq 2500. TCR library preparation used molecular barcoding, with unique molecular identifiers applied to normalize quantification of the TCRbeta repertoire. Starting from the raw public reads, TCRdb applied fastp trimming at Q25, assembled clones with MiXCR and retained in-frame beta chains. Each CDR3 protein gets just one entry, which takes the most common genes and DNA from the rows behind it. For this sample there are some 450,000 distinct CDR3 sequences; approximately 41% appear just once. The ten largest account for about 30% of the sample.

The source material was PBMCs, sampled before TCRalphabeta/CD19-depleted stem cell transplant. The receptor source for this set is a girl aged 2 to 9 with aplastic anemia, due to receive a stem cell transplant.

This clonotype occurred many times. This rearrangement joins TRBV10-3 to TRBJ1-5; D gene ambiguous. This CDR3 contains 14 residues. Looked up from germline, CDR1 is ENHRY and CDR2 is SYGVKD. The ends were cut back, 2 bases at V and 0 bases at J, with 5 bases in the middle. CDR3 sequence reads: CAISEAASNQPQHF. For the CDR3, the DNA is TGTGCCATCAGTGAGGCCGCTAGCAATCAGCCCCAGCATTTT.

This chain links TRBV15 with TRBJ2-3, with TRBD2 identical over 11 bases. The CDR3 runs to 17 residues. Germline CDR1 LNHNV, CDR2 YYDKDF (reference sequence). V lost 0 bases and J lost 6; bases outside the gene matches: 8. In nucleotides, the CDR3 is TGTGCCACCAGCAGAGACTGGACTAGCGGGCTTCCCGATACGCAGTATTTT. Protein sequence: CATSRDWTSGLPDTQYF. The full variable domain, completed using reference TRBV15 and TRBJ2-3, is DAMVIQNPRYQVTQFGKPVTLSCSQTLNHNVMYWYQQKSSQAPKLLFHYYDKDFNNEADTPDNFQSRRPNTSFCFLDIRSPGLGDTAMYLCATSRDWTSGLPDTQYFGPGTRLTVL.

The chain uses TRBV28 and TRBJ2-7; D possibly corresponds to TRBD2 (6 bases). V lost 2 bases and J lost 3, with 17 bases in between. Germline CDR1 and CDR2: MDHEN and SYDVKM. The CDR3 has 16 amino acids. CDR3 DNA: TGTGCCAGCAGTTTAAGTCCCGGGACTGCTAACTACGAGCAGTACTTC. Its translation: CASSLSPGTANYEQYF. Looking up the rest from reference TRBV28 and TRBJ2-7 gives the full variable domain: DVKVTQSSRYLVKRTGEKVFLECVQDMDHENMFWYRQDPGLGLRLIYFSYDVKMKEKGDIPEGYSVSREKKERFSLILESASTNQTSMYLCASSLSPGTANYEQYFGPGTRLTVT.

The genes are TRBV20-1 and TRBJ2-1; the match to TRBD2 covers 9 bases. Per the germline V gene, CDR1 is DFQATT and CDR2 is SNEGSKA (reference sequence). CDR3 size: 17 residues. V shed 0 bases, J shed 8 bases, and the junction held 14 bases outside the gene matches. CDR3 in DNA: TGCAGTGCTAGAGATACCCTAGCGGGGACTTTTAACGATGAGCAGTTCTTC. This gives the protein CSARDTLAGTFNDEQFF.

About this clonotype itself: In this CDR3 the conserved last residue, phenylalanine or tryptophan, is missing, so a read error is likely. The chain joins TRBV4-2 to TRBJ2-1, with 11 bases identical to TRBD2. The CDR3 runs 23 residues. The V gene's germline CDR1 is LGHNA and CDR2 YNFKEQ. V gave up 4 bases and J gave up 8 bases; unmatched junction bases: 31. CDR3 amino acids: CASSPPRGTPGLAVGTALDEQFI. CDR3 in DNA: TGTGCCAGCAGCCCCCCTCGAGGGACTCCGGGACTAGCGGTAGGGACTGCCTTGGATGAGCAGTTCATC.

In this sample, this clonotype turned up a few times. The rearrangement links TRBV12-3 or TRBV12-4 to TRBJ2-2, with D maybe TRBD2 (6 bases). V was pared by 2 bases and J by 0 bases, with 10 bases between. This CDR3 is built from 16 residues. The CDR3 coding sequence is TGTGCCAGCAGTTTAACGGGCGGGGCGAACACCGGGGAGCTGTTTTTT. Protein sequence: CASSLTGGANTGELFF.